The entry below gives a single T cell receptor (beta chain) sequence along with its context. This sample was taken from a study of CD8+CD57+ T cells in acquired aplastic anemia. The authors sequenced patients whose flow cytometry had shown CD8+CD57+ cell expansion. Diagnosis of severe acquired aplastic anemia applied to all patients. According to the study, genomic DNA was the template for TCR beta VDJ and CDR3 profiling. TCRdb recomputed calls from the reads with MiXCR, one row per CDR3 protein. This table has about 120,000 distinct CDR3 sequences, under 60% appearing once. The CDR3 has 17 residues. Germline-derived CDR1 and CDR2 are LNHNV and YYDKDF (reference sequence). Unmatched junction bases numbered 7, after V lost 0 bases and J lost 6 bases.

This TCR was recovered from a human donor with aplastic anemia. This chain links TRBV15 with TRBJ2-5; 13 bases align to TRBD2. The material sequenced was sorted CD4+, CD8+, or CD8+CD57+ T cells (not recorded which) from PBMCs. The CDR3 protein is CATSRDQGTSGMKTQYF. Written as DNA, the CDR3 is TGTGCCACCAGCAGAGATCAGGGGACTAGCGGGATGAAGACCCAGTACTTC.